This TCR beta chain was sequenced in a study of Tregs in tolerant kidney transplant recipients. General observations from the study: Activated donor B cell expansion appeared to reveal the most relevant donor-specific TCRbeta repertoire.

The CDR3 consists of 16 residues. V was clipped by 2 bases and J by 6 bases; unmatched bases: 10. Germline CDR1 and CDR2: SGHRS and YFSETQ. Points on this clone: Antigen unknown.

Method: immunoSEQ multiplex PCR; TCRdb's copy keeps in-frame clones and lacks some. The data show tens of thousands of clones, less than 97% seen once. The source is a human donor in good health. The material sequenced was Tregs from blood cultured with allogeneic cells. The chain employs TRBV5-1 and TRBJ2-1, with TRBD2 identical over 8 bases. CDR3 protein: CASSFLVLADGNEQFF. CDR3 in DNA: TGCGCCAGCAGCTTCCTAGTACTAGCGGATGGCAATGAGCAGTTCTTC.